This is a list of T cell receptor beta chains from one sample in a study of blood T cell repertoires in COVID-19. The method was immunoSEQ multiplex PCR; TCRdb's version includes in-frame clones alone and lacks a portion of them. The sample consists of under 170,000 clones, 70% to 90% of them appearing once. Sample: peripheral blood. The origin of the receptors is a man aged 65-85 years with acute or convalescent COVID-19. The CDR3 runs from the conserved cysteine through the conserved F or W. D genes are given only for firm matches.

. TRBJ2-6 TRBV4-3 TGCGCCAGCAGCCAAGATAGCAACTCTGGGGCCAACGTCCTGACTTTC CASSQDSNSGANVLTF
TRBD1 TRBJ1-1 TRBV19 TGTGCCAGTATTAACTCATACCTTCGGGACAGGGGGAACACTGAAGCTTTCTTT CASINSYLRDRGNTEAFF
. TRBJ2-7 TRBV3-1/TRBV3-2 TGTGCCAGCAGCCAAGGGTTGAGGTTCGTCTTC CASSQGLRFVF
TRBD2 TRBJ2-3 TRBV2 TGTGCCAGCAGGATAGCGGGAGGGTTCACAGATACGCAGTATTTT CASRIAGGFTDTQYF
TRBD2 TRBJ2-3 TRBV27 TGTGCCAGCAGTTTACGGTTAGCGGGAAGTACAGATACGCAGTATTTT CASSLRLAGSTDTQYF
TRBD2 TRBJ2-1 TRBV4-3 TGCGCCAGCAGCCAAGACTTTAGCGGGAGGGGCGACAATGAGCAGTTCTTC CASSQDFSGRGDNEQFF
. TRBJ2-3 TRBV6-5 TGTGCCAGCAGTTACTCCATGGACAGTAGCACAGATACGCAGTATTTT CASSYSMDSSTDTQYF
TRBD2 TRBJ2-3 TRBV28 TGTGCCAGCAACCTTAGACTAGCGGGAGGGTTCACAGATACGCAGTATTTT CASNLRLAGGFTDTQYF
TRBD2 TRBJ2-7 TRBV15 TGTGCCACCAGCAGGGGTGCACCGGGACTAGCGGGAGGGCCTTACGAGCAGTACTTC CATSRGAPGLAGGPYEQYF
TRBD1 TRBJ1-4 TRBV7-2 TGTGCCAGCAGCTTATCTACGGGACAGGGGAATGAAAAACTGTTTTTT CASSLSTGQGNEKLFF